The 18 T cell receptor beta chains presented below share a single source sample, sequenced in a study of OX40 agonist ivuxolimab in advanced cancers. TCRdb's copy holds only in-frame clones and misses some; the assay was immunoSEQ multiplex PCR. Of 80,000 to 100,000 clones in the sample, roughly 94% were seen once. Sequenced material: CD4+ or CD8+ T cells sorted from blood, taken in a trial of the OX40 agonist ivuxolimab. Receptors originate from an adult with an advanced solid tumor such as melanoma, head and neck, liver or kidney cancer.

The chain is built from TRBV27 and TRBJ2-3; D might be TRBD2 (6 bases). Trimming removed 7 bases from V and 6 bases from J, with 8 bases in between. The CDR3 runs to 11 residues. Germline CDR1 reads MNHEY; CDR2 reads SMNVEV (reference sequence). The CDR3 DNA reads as TGTGCCAGCATCCGGGGGGATACGCAGTATTTT. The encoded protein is CASIRGDTQYF.

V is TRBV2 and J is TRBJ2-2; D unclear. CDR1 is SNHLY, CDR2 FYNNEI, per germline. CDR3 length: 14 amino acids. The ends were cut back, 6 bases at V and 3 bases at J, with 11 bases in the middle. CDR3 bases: TGTGCCAGCAGCCCAGCCCAGTACACCGGGGAGCTGTTTTTT. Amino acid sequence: CASSPAQYTGELFF.

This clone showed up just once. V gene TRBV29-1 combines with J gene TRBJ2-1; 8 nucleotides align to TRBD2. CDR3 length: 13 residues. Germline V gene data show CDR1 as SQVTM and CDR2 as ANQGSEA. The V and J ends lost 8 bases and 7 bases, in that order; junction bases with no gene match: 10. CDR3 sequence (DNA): TGCAGCTCCGGGGGGGGCGCAGGGAATGAGCAGTTCTTC. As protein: CSSGGGAGNEQFF.

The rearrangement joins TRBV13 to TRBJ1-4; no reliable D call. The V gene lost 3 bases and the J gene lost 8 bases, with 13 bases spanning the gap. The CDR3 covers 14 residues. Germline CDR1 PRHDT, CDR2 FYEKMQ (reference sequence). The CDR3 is CASSLGEGREKLFF. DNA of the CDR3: TGTGCCAGCAGCTTGGGTGAGGGCCGAGAAAAACTGTTTTTT. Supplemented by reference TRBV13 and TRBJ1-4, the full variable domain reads AAGVIQSPRHLIKEKRETATLKCYPIPRHDTVYWYQQGPGQDPQFLISFYEKMQSDKGSIPDRFSAQQFSDYHSELNMSSLELGDSALYFCASSLGEGREKLFFGSGTQLSVL.

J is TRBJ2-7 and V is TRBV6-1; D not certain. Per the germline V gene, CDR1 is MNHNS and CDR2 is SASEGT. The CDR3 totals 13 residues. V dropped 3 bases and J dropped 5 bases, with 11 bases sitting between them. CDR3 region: CASSEEIPHEQYF. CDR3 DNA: TGTGCCAGCAGTGAGGAGATACCTCACGAGCAGTACTTC.

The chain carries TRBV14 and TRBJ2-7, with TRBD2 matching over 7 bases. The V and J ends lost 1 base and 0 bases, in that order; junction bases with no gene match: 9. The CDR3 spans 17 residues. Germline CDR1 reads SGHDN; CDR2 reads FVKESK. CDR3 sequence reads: CASSQVAGEGYSYEQYF. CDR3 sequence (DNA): TGTGCCAGCAGCCAAGTGGCGGGAGAAGGGTACTCCTACGAGCAGTACTTC.

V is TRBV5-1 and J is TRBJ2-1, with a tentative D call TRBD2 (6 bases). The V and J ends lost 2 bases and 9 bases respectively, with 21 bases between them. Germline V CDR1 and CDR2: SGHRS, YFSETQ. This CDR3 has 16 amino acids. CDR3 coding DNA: TGCGCCAGCAGCTTTCCGGACGGGAGTCGTATCCCTGAGCAGTTCTTC. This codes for CASSFPDGSRIPEQFF.

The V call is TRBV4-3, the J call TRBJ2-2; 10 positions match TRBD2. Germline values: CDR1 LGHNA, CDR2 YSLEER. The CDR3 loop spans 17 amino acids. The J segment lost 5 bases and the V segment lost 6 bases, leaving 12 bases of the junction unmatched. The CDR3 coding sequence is TGCGCCAGCAGGGCTCGCGCTAGCGGGAGCTATACCGGGGAGCTGTTTTTT. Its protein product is CASRARASGSYTGELFF.

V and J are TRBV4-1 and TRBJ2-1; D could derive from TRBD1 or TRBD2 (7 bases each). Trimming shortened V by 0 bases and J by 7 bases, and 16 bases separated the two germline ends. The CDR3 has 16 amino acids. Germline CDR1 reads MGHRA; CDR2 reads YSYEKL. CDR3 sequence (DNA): TGCGCCAGCAGCCAAGATTGGGAGGGGGCGGGGAATGAGCAGTTCTTC. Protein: CASSQDWEGAGNEQFF.

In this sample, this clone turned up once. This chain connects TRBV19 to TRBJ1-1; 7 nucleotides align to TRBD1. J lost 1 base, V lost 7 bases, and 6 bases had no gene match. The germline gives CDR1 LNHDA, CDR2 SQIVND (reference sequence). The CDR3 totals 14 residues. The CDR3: CASKQGIGNTEAFF. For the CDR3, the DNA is TGTGCCAGTAAACAGGGGATTGGGAACACTGAAGCTTTCTTT.

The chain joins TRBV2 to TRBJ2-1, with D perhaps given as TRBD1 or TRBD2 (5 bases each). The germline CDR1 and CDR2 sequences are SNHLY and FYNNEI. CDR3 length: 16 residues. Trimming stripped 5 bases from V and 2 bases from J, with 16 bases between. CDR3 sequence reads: CASSHLGATAYNEQFF. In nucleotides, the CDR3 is TGTGCCAGCAGTCATCTCGGGGCAACCGCCTACAATGAGCAGTTCTTC.

This CDR3 reads CASSVGEGNEQFF. The CDR3 DNA reads TGTGCCAGCAGTGTAGGGGAGGGGAATGAGCAGTTCTTC. This rearrangement joins TRBV6-6 to TRBJ2-1, with 7 bases matching TRBD2. The V gene's germline CDR1 is MNHNY and CDR2 SVGAGI (reference sequence). The CDR3 is made up of 13 amino acids. V lost 5 bases and J lost 7; bases outside the gene matches: 5.

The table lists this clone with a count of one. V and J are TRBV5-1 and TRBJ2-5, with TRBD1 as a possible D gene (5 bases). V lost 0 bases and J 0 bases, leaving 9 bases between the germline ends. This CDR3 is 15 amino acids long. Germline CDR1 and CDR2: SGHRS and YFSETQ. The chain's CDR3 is CASSLEGRDQETQYF. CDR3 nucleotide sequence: TGCGCCAGCAGCTTGGAGGGCAGGGACCAAGAGACCCAGTACTTC.

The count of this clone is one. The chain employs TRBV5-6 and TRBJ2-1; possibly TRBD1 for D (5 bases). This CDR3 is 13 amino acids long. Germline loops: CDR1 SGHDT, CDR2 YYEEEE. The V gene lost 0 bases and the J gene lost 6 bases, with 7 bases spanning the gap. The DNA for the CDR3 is TGTGCCAGCAGCTTGGACAGGACCAATGAGCAGTTCTTC. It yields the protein CASSLDRTNEQFF.

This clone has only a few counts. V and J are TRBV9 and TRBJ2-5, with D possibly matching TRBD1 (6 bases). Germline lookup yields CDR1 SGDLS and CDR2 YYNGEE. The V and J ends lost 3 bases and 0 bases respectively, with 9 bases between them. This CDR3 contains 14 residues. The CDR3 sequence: CASSAGQNQETQYF. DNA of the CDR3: TGTGCCAGCAGCGCGGGACAAAACCAAGAGACCCAGTACTTC.

The CDR3 here is CASSLAGAGGELFF. The CDR3 DNA reads as TGTGCCAGCAGTTTGGCTGGGGCGGGCGGGGAGCTGTTTTTT. This sequence joins TRBV27 and TRBJ2-2, with D perhaps being TRBD1 or TRBD2 (5 bases each). V was trimmed by 3 bases and J by 7 bases, leaving 12 bases between them. The CDR3 runs 14 residues. Looked up from germline, CDR1 is MNHEY and CDR2 is SMNVEV (reference sequence).

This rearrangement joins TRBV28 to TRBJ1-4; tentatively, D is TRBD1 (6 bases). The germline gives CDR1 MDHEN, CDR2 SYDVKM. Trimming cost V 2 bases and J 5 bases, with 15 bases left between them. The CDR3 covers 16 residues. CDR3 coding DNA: TGTGCCAGCAGTTTAGATGTTTCAGGGGTAAATGAAAAACTGTTTTTT. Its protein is CASSLDVSGVNEKLFF.

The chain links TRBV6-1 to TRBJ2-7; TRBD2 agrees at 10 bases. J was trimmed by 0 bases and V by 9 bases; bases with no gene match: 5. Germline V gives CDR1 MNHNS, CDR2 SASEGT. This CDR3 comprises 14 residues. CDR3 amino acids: CASDRLAGSYEQYF. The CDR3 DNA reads TGTGCCAGTGATAGACTAGCGGGCTCCTACGAGCAGTACTTC.